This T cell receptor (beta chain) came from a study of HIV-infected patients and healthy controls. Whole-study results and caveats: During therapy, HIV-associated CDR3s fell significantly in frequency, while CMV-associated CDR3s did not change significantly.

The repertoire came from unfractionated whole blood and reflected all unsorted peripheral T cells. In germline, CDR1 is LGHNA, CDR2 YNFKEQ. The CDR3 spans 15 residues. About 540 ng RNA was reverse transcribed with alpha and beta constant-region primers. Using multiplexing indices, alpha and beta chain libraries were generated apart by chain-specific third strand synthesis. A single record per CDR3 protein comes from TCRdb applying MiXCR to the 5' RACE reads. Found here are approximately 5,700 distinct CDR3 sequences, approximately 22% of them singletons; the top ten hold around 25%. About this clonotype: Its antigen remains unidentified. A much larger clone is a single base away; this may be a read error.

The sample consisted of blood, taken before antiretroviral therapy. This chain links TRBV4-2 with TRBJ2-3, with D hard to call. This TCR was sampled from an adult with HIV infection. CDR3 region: CASRQDRDGTDTQYF. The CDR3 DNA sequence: TGTGCCAGCAGACAAGATCGTGACGGCACAGATACGCAGTATTTT.